This TCR beta chain was sequenced for a study of PD-1 blockade in mismatch repair-deficient tumors. Study-level findings and limits: Tumor-resident clones, often absent from pretreatment blood, expanded after pembrolizumab and then contracted.

On this clone: The target antigen is unknown.

Here immunoSEQ multiplex PCR was the method, and the copy in TCRdb shows in-frame clones only, minus some. The table lists under 50,000 clones, over 70% of them singletons. In germline, CDR1 is MNHEY, CDR2 SVGAGI. V was pared by 0 bases and J by 5 bases, with 14 bases between. The CDR3 sequence is 16 residues long. This material consisted of PBMCs, taken about 40 weeks after starting pembrolizumab. This receptor was taken from an adult with mismatch repair-deficient cancer. The chain has TRBV6-5 and TRBJ2-1; D possibly corresponds to TRBD1 (5 bases). In nucleotides, the CDR3 is TGTGCCAGCAGTTACTCGATAGCCGACAGTCACAATGAGCAGTTCTTC. Amino acids: CASSYSIADSHNEQFF.